This T cell receptor (beta chain) emerged from a study of T cells after yellow fever vaccination. Findings and caveats of the study: Faster peaking, at day 5 versus 15, marked a secondary response that was weaker. The booster saw the reappearance of most primary-vaccination clones (roughly 96% CD4, roughly 87% CD8).

This clonotype was observed a handful of times. Its antigen is still unknown. V was shortened by 3 bases and J by 2 bases, with 14 bases between the two germline ends. The CDR3 is 14 amino acids. The germline gives CDR1 DFQATT, CDR2 SNEGSKA (reference sequence). TCRdb itself ran the 5' RACE reads through MiXCR, one entry per CDR3 protein. Found here are 300,000 to 350,000 distinct CDR3 sequences, 3.5% to 4.5% of them singletons; the top ten hold 15% to 20%. The TCR sequence derives from a man aged 18 to 35 who received the YFV17D yellow fever vaccine. The chain links TRBV20-1 to TRBJ2-7; a possible D gene is TRBD1 (6 bases). The specimen was PBMCs, collected 15 days after the yellow fever booster vaccination. The CDR3 nucleotides read TGCAGTGCTAGTAGACAGGACCCCGCCTACGAGCAGTACTTC. Encoded protein: CSASRQDPAYEQYF.